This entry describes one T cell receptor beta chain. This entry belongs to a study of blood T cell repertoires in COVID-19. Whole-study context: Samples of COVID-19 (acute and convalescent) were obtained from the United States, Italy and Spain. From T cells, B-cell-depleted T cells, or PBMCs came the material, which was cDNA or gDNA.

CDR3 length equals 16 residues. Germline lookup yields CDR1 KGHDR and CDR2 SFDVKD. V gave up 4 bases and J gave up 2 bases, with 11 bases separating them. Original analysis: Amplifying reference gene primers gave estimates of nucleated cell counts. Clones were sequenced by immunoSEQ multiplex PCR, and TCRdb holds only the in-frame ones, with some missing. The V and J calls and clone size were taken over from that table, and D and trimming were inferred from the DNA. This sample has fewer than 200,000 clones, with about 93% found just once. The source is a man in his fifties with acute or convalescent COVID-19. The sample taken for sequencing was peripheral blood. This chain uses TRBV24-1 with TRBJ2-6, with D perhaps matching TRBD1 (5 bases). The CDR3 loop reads CATSEAQGAGANVLTF. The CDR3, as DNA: TGTGCCACCAGTGAGGCCCAGGGTGCTGGGGCCAACGTCCTGACTTTC.